This passage covers 8 T cell receptor beta chains from one sample sequenced in a study of blood T cell repertoires in COVID-19. Profiled with immunoSEQ multiplex PCR; TCRdb holds only in-frame clones, not every one. In the table there are under 95,000 clones, approximately 93% of which are singletons. Sequenced input: peripheral blood. The receptors were sampled from a man aged 45-65 years with COVID-19, enrolled during active disease.

The chain recombines TRBV19 with TRBJ2-1, with TRBD2 matching over 7 bases. After removal of 7 bases from V and 0 bases from J, the junction contained 9 bases not matched to a gene. This CDR3 is built from 16 residues. Per germline, CDR1 LNHDA and CDR2 SQIVND (reference sequence). The CDR3 sequence is CASTRGGGSSYNEQFF. CDR3 nucleotides: TGTGCCAGTACGAGGGGCGGCGGGAGCTCCTACAATGAGCAGTTCTTC. Together with reference TRBV19 and TRBJ2-1, the CDR3 gives the full variable domain: DGGITQSPKYLFRKEGQNVTLSCEQNLNHDAMYWYRQDPGQGLRLIYYSQIVNDFQKGDIAEGYSVSREKKESFPLTVTSAQKNPTAFYLCASTRGGGSSYNEQFFGPGTRLTVL.

This clone has only a few counts. V is TRBV19 and J is TRBJ2-7; 12 nucleotides match TRBD2. Trimming took 6 bases from V and 5 from J; bases not matched to a gene: 5. Germline V gene sequence: CDR1 LNHDA, CDR2 SQIVND (reference sequence). This CDR3 has 14 residues. The CDR3 sequence: CASRLAGGLHEQYF. The CDR3 bases are TGTGCCAGTAGGCTAGCGGGAGGGCTCCACGAGCAGTACTTC.

This clone came up a few times. V gene TRBV19 combines with J gene TRBJ2-2; 7 positions match TRBD1. The germline gives CDR1 LNHDA, CDR2 SQIVND (reference sequence). V shed 5 bases and J 8 bases; nucleotides not matched to a gene: 14. This CDR3 spans 16 amino acids. CDR3 in amino acids: CASSPRDSKRTGELFF. CDR3 bases: TGTGCCAGTAGTCCCCGGGACAGCAAACGAACGGGGGAGCTGTTTTTT.

This clone was detected a few times. J is TRBJ1-1 and V is TRBV6-5; 11 bases map to TRBD1. Germline values: CDR1 MNHEY, CDR2 SVGAGI. The CDR3 runs to 13 residues. J gave up 7 bases and V 6 bases, and 4 bases lay outside the gene matches. The DNA for the CDR3 is TGTGCCAGCAGGCGGACAGGGGGCGGTGAAGCTTTCTTT. This encodes CASRRTGGGEAFF.

The chain has TRBV9 and TRBJ2-3; 14 bases are a match to TRBD2. V shed 3 bases and J 2 bases; nucleotides not matched to a gene: 14. Germline-derived CDR1 and CDR2 are SGDLS and YYNGEE. The CDR3 totals 20 residues. CDR3 DNA sequence: TGTGCCAGCAGCGAATTGGGACTAGCGGGAGCTTTCGGGGCCACAGATACGCAGTATTTT. Encoded protein: CASSELGLAGAFGATDTQYF.

The V and J genes are TRBV19 and TRBJ1-2; TRBD1 is a possible D gene (5 bases). The germline gives CDR1 LNHDA, CDR2 SQIVND (reference sequence). V was trimmed by 9 bases and J by 5 bases, leaving 16 bases between them. There are 13 residues in the CDR3. The CDR3 region has the DNA TGTGCCAGCCGGGGACTGGGAGAGTATGGCTACACCTTC. Amino acids: CASRGLGEYGYTF.

This clone showed up just a few times. The chain links TRBV27 to TRBJ1-2, with TRBD1 identical over 8 bases. The germline CDR1 and CDR2 sequences are MNHEY and SMNVEV (reference sequence). This CDR3 has 12 amino acids. The junction had 4 bases not matched to a gene; V was cut back by 6 bases and J by 7 bases. The CDR3 spells CASSGQGAGYTF. Written as DNA, the CDR3 is TGTGCCAGCAGCGGACAGGGTGCTGGCTACACCTTC.

V is TRBV6-5 and J is TRBJ2-3, with 8 bases aligning to TRBD1. Germline V gives CDR1 MNHEY, CDR2 SVGAGI. The CDR3 runs to 14 residues. Losses at the gene ends were 7 bases for V and 1 base for J; bases not matched to a gene: 4. The CDR3 protein is CASKKTGGTDTQYF. The CDR3, as DNA: TGTGCCAGCAAAAAGACAGGGGGCACAGATACGCAGTATTTT.